These 12 T cell receptor beta chains originate from one sample sequenced in a study of regulatory and conventional T cells in RAG deficiency (dated by TCRdb to 2016 to 2017). Before genomic DNA was extracted, conventional CD4+ T cells were isolated from blood as CD25-low CD127-high cells. Libraries were built with the immunoSEQ multiplex PCR assay. Not all clones reach the TCRdb copy of this immuneACCESS table, which keeps in-frame sequences only. Checked studies attribute under half of the gap to unresolved V genes and leave the rest unexplained. The sample table shows over 9,500 clones, and 90% to 95% are seen once. 0.85% to 1.3% of the sample is taken by the ten largest. This sample was also put to use in a study of regulatory T cells. The second paper further reports: In the multiplex PCR, 52 forward TRBV primers and 13 reverse TRBJ primers were used, and assay-based and computational corrections were applied for amplification bias.

Material for sequencing was CD4+ effector T cells sorted from blood. Source of these receptors: a human donor in good health.

The chain joins TRBV11-1 to TRBJ2-3; TRBD2 agrees at 12 bases. The CDR3 has 18 residues. V gave up 0 bases and J gave up 5 bases; unmatched junction bases: 9. CDR1 is SGHAT, CDR2 FQDESV, per germline (reference sequence). The CDR3 DNA sequence: TGTGCCAGCAGCTTAGCAGGGCTAGCGGGAGGGCCAGAAGATACGCAGTATTTT. Amino acid sequence: CASSLAGLAGGPEDTQYF.

The chain is built from TRBV28 and TRBJ1-1; D is uncertain. Germline-derived CDR1 and CDR2 are MDHEN and SYDVKM. The CDR3 runs 15 residues. Trimming left V 5 bases short and J 1 base short, with 14 bases between. The CDR3 nucleotides are TGTGCCAGCAGTACAATCAGGACGGGGAACACTGAAGCTTTCTTT. As protein: CASSTIRTGNTEAFF.

This clone was observed a handful of times. V usage is TRBV28 and J usage is TRBJ1-6; no clear D gene. Germline assignment: CDR1 MDHEN and CDR2 SYDVKM. The germline V and J ends were trimmed by 7 bases and 7 bases, with 11 bases remaining between them. This CDR3 has 13 residues. The CDR3 loop is CASIPAWNSPLHF. The CDR3, as DNA: TGTGCCAGCATCCCCGCCTGGAATTCACCCCTCCACTTT.

The chain carries TRBV30 and TRBJ1-1, with unresolved D. Trimming took off 5 bases at V and 0 bases at J, with 7 bases between the two ends. The CDR3 totals 12 residues. Germline assignment: CDR1 GTSNPN and CDR2 SVGIG (reference sequence). CDR3 protein: CAWGQLNTEAFF. In nucleotides, the CDR3 is TGTGCCTGGGGCCAGTTGAACACTGAAGCTTTCTTT.

The gene calls are TRBV2 and TRBJ2-1; D remains ambiguous. In germline, CDR1 is SNHLY, CDR2 FYNNEI. The CDR3 extends over 14 amino acids. Trimming removed 3 bases from V and 6 bases from J, with 12 bases in between. CDR3 loop: CASSDRPIGNEQFF. CDR3 DNA: TGTGCCAGCAGTGATAGGCCGATCGGCAATGAGCAGTTCTTC.

The V call is TRBV6-5, the J call TRBJ1-1, with D tentatively TRBD1 (5 bases). Germline V gene lookup returns CDR1 MNHEY and CDR2 SVGAGI. The V gene lost 2 bases and the J gene lost 9 bases, with 16 bases spanning the gap. The CDR3 has 14 amino acids. CDR3 nucleotides: TGTGCCAGCAGTTACATGGGACGGGGAGGACAAGCTTTCTTT. The encoded protein is CASSYMGRGGQAFF.

V gene TRBV10-1 combines with J gene TRBJ1-3; TRBD1 agrees at 9 bases. CDR3 length: 17 residues. With V trimmed by 0 bases and J by 4 bases, 7 bases remained unmatched. Germline V lookup: CDR1 WNHNN, CDR2 SYGVQD (reference sequence). The CDR3 DNA is TGCGCCAGCAGTGAGTCCGGCGGACAGGGGCCCGGAAACACCATATATTTT. Translating gives CASSESGGQGPGNTIYF.

The rearrangement joins TRBV5-8 to TRBJ1-3; D call uncertain. V lost 4 bases to trimming and J lost 0 bases, with 11 bases between them. Germline loops: CDR1 SGHTS, CDR2 YDEGEE. The CDR3 consists of 15 residues. The CDR3 nucleotides read TGTGCCAGCAGCGTGAACAGTTCCTCTGGAAACACCATATATTTT. It codes for CASSVNSSSGNTIYF.

The V gene is TRBV19, the J gene TRBJ2-7; 7 bases are a match to TRBD1. After removal of 5 bases from V and 5 bases from J, the junction contained 9 bases not matched to a gene. The CDR3 runs to 14 residues. In germline, CDR1 is LNHDA, CDR2 SQIVND (reference sequence). The CDR3 DNA reads as TGTGCCAGTAGTTCGGACAGGTCAGAAAACGAGCAGTACTTC. Translated, it gives CASSSDRSENEQYF. The variable domain in full, completed from reference TRBV19 and TRBJ2-7, reads DGGITQSPKYLFRKEGQNVTLSCEQNLNHDAMYWYRQDPGQGLRLIYYSQIVNDFQKGDIAEGYSVSREKKESFPLTVTSAQKNPTAFYLCASSSDRSENEQYFGPGTRLTVT.

The chain joins TRBV15 to TRBJ1-1; perhaps TRBD1 as D (5 bases). From germline, CDR1 is LNHNV and CDR2 YYDKDF (reference sequence). V was pared by 5 bases and J by 5 bases, with 15 bases between. The CDR3 covers 14 residues. The CDR3 bases are TGTGCCACCAGCCCCCGGGGGGGTTATACTGAAGCTTTCTTT. It encodes CATSPRGGYTEAFF.

The genes are TRBV6-1 and TRBJ2-6; D gene unclear. Germline CDR1 and CDR2: MNHNS and SASEGT. Trimming removed 5 bases at V and 5 bases at J, with 13 bases between. This CDR3 contains 15 residues. CDR3 bases: TGTGCCAGCAGTAATGCACAAAGTCGGGCCAACGTCCTGACTTTC. Amino acids: CASSNAQSRANVLTF.

The V gene is TRBV6-5, the J gene TRBJ2-7; D unclear. Germline CDR1 MNHEY, CDR2 SVGAGI. The V end was cut by 5 bases, the J end by 0 bases, with 11 bases between. This CDR3 contains 14 residues. The CDR3: CASSEWFSSYEQYF. The CDR3 DNA follows: TGTGCCAGCAGTGAATGGTTTAGCTCCTACGAGCAGTACTTC.